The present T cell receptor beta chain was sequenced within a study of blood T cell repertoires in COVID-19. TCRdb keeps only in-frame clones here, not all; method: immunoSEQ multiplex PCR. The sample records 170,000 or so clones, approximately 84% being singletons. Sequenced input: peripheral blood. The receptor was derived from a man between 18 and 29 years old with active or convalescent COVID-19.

CDR3 sequence (DNA): TGTGCCAGCAGCTTCCCGGGACAGGGGTCCTATAATTCACCCCTCCACTTT. This sequence encodes CASSFPGQGSYNSPLHF. The rearrangement uses TRBV21-1 and TRBJ1-6; the table assigns TRBD1, which was not confirmed against the DNA. TRBV21-1 is flagged as a pseudogene. The CDR3 has 17 residues.